This passage covers 2 T cell receptor beta chains from one sample sequenced in a study of identifying expanded T cells in peripheral blood. The repertoire was sequenced with immunoSEQ multiplex PCR; TCRdb's copy has only in-frame clones and lacks some. The table lists approximately 63,000 clones, around 87% of them singletons, with 4.7% in the top ten. Sequenced input: blood. These receptor sequences come from a person aged 18 to 75 in good health.

The rearrangement joins TRBV4-1 to TRBJ2-1; TRBD1 agrees at 8 bases. CDR1 and CDR2 from the germline V gene are MGHRA and YSYEKL. The CDR3 consists of 16 residues. J lost 6 bases, V lost 0 bases, and 7 bases had no gene match. In DNA form, the CDR3 reads TGCGCCAGCAGCCAAGAGGCGACAGGGGTTGGCAATGAGCAGTTCTTC. Translated, it gives CASSQEATGVGNEQFF.

CDR3 nucleotides: TGTGCCAGCATAGGGGGCTGGGGCAATGAGCAGTTCTTC. The encoded protein is CASIGGWGNEQFF. V usage is TRBV28 and J usage is TRBJ2-1, with 7 bases matching TRBD1. The trim removed 7 bases at V and 6 bases at J, leaving 6 bases unmatched. Looked up from germline, CDR1 is MDHEN and CDR2 is SYDVKM. The CDR3 is 13 residues long. The full variable domain, with the rest looked up from reference TRBV28 and TRBJ2-1, is DVKVTQSSRYLVKRTGEKVFLECVQDMDHENMFWYRQDPGLGLRLIYFSYDVKMKEKGDIPEGYSVSREKKERFSLILESASTNQTSMYLCASIGGWGNEQFFGPGTRLTVL.